These 8 T cell receptor beta chains share one sample of origin, sequenced in a study of cytomegalovirus exposure and HLA in healthy donors. Researchers ran the PCR with 60 Vbeta and 13 Jbeta primers. Sequencing was performed with immunoSEQ multiplex PCR; in TCRdb, only in-frame clones are kept and a portion is missing. Here the sample spans approximately 69,000 clones, around 74% being singletons. The material sequenced was PBMCs. The receptors were sampled from a woman in her twenties or thirties in good health and CMV-seropositive.

The V and J genes are TRBV4-2 and TRBJ1-4, with D perhaps TRBD1 (5 bases). Germline-derived CDR1 and CDR2 are LGHNA and YNFKEQ. The CDR3 is 17 residues long. The germline V and J ends were trimmed by 0 bases and 7 bases, with 18 bases remaining between them. This CDR3 reads CASSQDGGGTLGEKLFF. As DNA, the CDR3 is TGTGCCAGCAGCCAAGACGGGGGGGGAACCCTGGGTGAAAAACTGTTTTTT.

The chain couples TRBV7-9 to TRBJ2-1; possibly TRBD2 for D (5 bases). V gave up 7 bases and J gave up 2 bases, with 18 bases separating them. The length of the CDR3 is 16 residues. Per germline, CDR1 SEHNR and CDR2 FQNEAQ (reference sequence). The CDR3 nucleotides are TGTGCCAGCATATCTCTCGAGGGCGCCGCCTACAATGAGCAGTTCTTC. Amino acids: CASISLEGAAYNEQFF.

The genes are TRBV4-2 and TRBJ2-7, with 10 nucleotides matching TRBD2. CDR1 LGHNA and CDR2 YNFKEQ come from the germline V gene. The ends lost 0 bases at V and 4 bases at J; junction bases unmatched: 3. The length of the CDR3 is 15 residues. For the CDR3, the DNA is TGTGCCAGCAGCCAAGAAGCTAGCGGGAGATACGAGCAGTACTTC. Protein sequence: CASSQEASGRYEQYF.

In this sample, this clone turned up once. The chain is built from TRBV6-6 and TRBJ2-5; a weak D match, TRBD1 (6 bases). The V gene lost 6 bases and the J gene lost 5 bases, with 16 bases spanning the gap. CDR3 length: 14 residues. The germline CDR1 and CDR2 sequences are MNHNY and SVGAGI (reference sequence). DNA of the CDR3: TGTGCCAGCAGGCCTACCGGGACAACGGAGACCCAGTACTTC. It yields the protein CASRPTGTTETQYF.

This clone has only a few counts. The V call is TRBV30, the J call TRBJ2-3; D uncertain. Trimming removed 0 bases from V and 5 bases from J, with 6 bases in between. The CDR3 runs 12 residues. CDR1 and CDR2 (germline): GTSNPN, SVGIG (reference sequence). CDR3 bases: TGTGCCTGGAGTGTACTTCAAGATACGCAGTATTTT. This translates into CAWSVLQDTQYF.

Turning to this clone: Sequence at one end of the junction differs from germline and may be a read error. This rearrangement joins TRBV30 to TRBJ2-5; maybe TRBD2 (5 bases). This CDR3 is built from 11 residues. In germline, CDR1 is GTSNPN, CDR2 SVGIG (reference sequence). CDR3 protein: CAWSVEVTPHF. In nucleotides, the CDR3 is TGTGCCTGGAGTGTGGAGGTGACTCCGCACTTC. The variable domain in full, with the rest retrieved from reference TRBV30 and TRBJ2-5, is SQTIHQWPATLVQPVGSPLSLECTVEGTSNPNLYWYRQAAGRGLQLLFYSVGIGQISSEVPQNLSASRPQDRQFILSSKKLLLSDSGFYLCAWSVEVTPHFGPGTRLLVL.

The gene calls are TRBV28 and TRBJ2-5; 7 nucleotides agree with TRBD2. The CDR3 has 13 amino acids. After removal of 6 bases from V and 7 bases from J, the junction contained 8 bases not matched to a gene. The V gene's germline CDR1 is MDHEN and CDR2 SYDVKM. CDR3 coding DNA: TGTGCCAGCAGACTAAGGACTAGGGGGACCCAGTACTTC. It translates to CASRLRTRGTQYF.

The J gene is TRBJ2-7, the V gene TRBV11-2; D is perhaps TRBD1 (5 bases). CDR3 length: 15 residues. Germline CDR1 reads SGHAT; CDR2 reads FQNNGV. Between the trimmed V and J ends, which lost 6 bases and 0 bases, there was a span of 15 bases. The CDR3 region has the DNA TGTGCCAGCAGACCCGATCCGGACAACTCCTACGAGCAGTACTTC. This codes for CASRPDPDNSYEQYF.